The 21 T cell receptor beta chains below were found in one sample sequenced in a study of cytomegalovirus exposure and HLA in healthy donors (dated by TCRdb to 2017 to 2019). The method behind the library was the immunoSEQ multiplex PCR assay. For the multiplex PCR, a mixture combining 60 forward primers for TCR Vbeta segments and 13 reverse primers for TCR Jbeta segments was used. TCRdb provides this immuneACCESS table in a form limited to in-frame rearrangements. Some clones are lacking; in checked studies, under half of them reflect an unresolved V gene, and why the rest are absent is not known. In this sample the table shows fewer than 100,000 clones, about 75% of which occur a single time. Roughly 6.9% of the sample lies in the top ten. The sequencing input was PBMCs. These receptors originate from a man aged 35-49 years in good health and CMV-seropositive.

The rearrangement uses TRBV19 and TRBJ2-3; D ambiguous. The CDR3 has 15 residues. Trimming took 5 bases from V and 2 from J, leaving 14 bases between them. Germline CDR1 and CDR2: LNHDA and SQIVND (reference sequence). The CDR3 DNA follows: TGTGCCAGTAGTCCCCAGACCAGCGACACAGATACGCAGTATTTT. It yields the protein CASSPQTSDTDTQYF.

The V call is TRBV11-2, the J call TRBJ2-7, with D hard to call. The CDR3 is made up of 14 amino acids. The V gene's germline CDR1 is SGHAT and CDR2 FQNNGV. Trimming took 1 base from V and 2 from J, leaving 9 bases between them. CDR3 in DNA: TGTGCCAGCAGCTTAGCGGTTCCTCCCTACGAGCAGTACTTC. Translating it yields CASSLAVPPYEQYF.

J is TRBJ2-1 and V is TRBV6-5; D is uncertain. Deletions cut 0 bases from V and 8 bases from J, with 11 bases between. This CDR3 has 14 residues. The V gene's germline CDR1 is MNHEY and CDR2 SVGAGI. CDR3 amino acids: CASSYSLSVDEQFF. In DNA, the CDR3 is TGTGCCAGCAGTTACTCGCTGTCGGTTGATGAGCAGTTCTTC.

The chain uses TRBV27 and TRBJ1-1; 8 positions agree with TRBD1. Germline CDR1 and CDR2: MNHEY and SMNVEV (reference sequence). The trim removed 4 bases at V and 8 bases at J, leaving 6 bases unmatched. The CDR3 consists of 13 residues. The CDR3 sequence is CASSSRTGLEAFF. The CDR3 bases are TGTGCCAGCAGTTCAAGGACAGGGTTGGAAGCTTTCTTT.

Turning to this clone: Germline and junction disagree at one end, which may indicate a read error. V gene TRBV28 combines with J gene TRBJ2-7; 11 bases map to TRBD2. Germline V CDR1 and CDR2: MDHEN, SYDVKM. The CDR3 sequence is 12 residues long. CDR3 DNA sequence: TGTGCCAGCAGTTTATCGACTAGCGGGACGTTTTTC. Amino acids: CASSLSTSGTFF.

The chain recombines TRBV29-1 with TRBJ1-2; tentatively, D is TRBD1 (5 bases). Per the germline V gene, CDR1 is SQVTM and CDR2 is ANQGSEA. Between the trimmed V and J ends, which lost 4 bases and 3 bases, there was a span of 9 bases. This CDR3 region has 12 residues. In nucleotides, the CDR3 is TGCAGCGTTGTGGCAGGGTACTATGGCTACACCTTC. It specifies CSVVAGYYGYTF.

The CDR3 nucleotides are TGTGCTAGTGCCGTGACGAGGCCACCCCTCCACTTT. This translates into CASAVTRPPLHF. The J gene is TRBJ1-6, the V gene TRBV12-5; unclear D gene. The ends were cut back, 7 bases at V and 11 bases at J, with 12 bases in the middle. Germline V lookup: CDR1 LGHNT, CDR2 FRNRAP. CDR3 length: 12 amino acids.

This clone was detected a few times. The CDR3 region has the DNA TGTGCCAGCAGCCAACGTCAGACAGGGGGGAACACCGGGGAGCTGTTTTTT. This codes for CASSQRQTGGNTGELFF. This rearrangement joins TRBV4-2 to TRBJ2-2; 9 nucleotides align to TRBD1. The CDR3 covers 17 residues. Germline CDR1 and CDR2: LGHNA and YNFKEQ. Losses at the gene ends were 2 bases for V and 1 base for J; bases not matched to a gene: 5.

The rearrangement joins TRBV5-1 to TRBJ2-7, with 7 positions matching TRBD1. The CDR3 is 15 residues long. V shed 6 bases, J shed 5 bases, and the junction held 14 bases outside the gene matches. Germline CDR1 is SGHRS and CDR2 is YFSETQ. The CDR3 region is CASTKVNRGSDEQYF. The CDR3 bases are TGCGCCAGCACCAAGGTCAACAGGGGTAGCGACGAGCAGTACTTC.

The chain links TRBV4-1 to TRBJ2-2; no clear D. Germline V gene sequence: CDR1 MGHRA, CDR2 YSYEKL. This CDR3 has 15 residues. V was cut by 1 base and J by 1 base, with 7 bases left in between. The chain's CDR3 is CASSQGAGNTGELFF. CDR3 DNA sequence: TGCGCCAGCAGCCAAGGGGCCGGGAACACCGGGGAGCTGTTTTTT.

The sample holds a few counts of this clone. The V call is TRBV19, the J call TRBJ2-1, with TRBD1 matching 8 bases. This CDR3 is built from 15 residues. Germline V lookup: CDR1 LNHDA, CDR2 SQIVND (reference sequence). V lost 9 bases and J lost 4; bases outside the gene matches: 11. The CDR3 loop is CASAPGQEDYNEQFF. The CDR3 coding sequence is TGTGCCAGCGCCCCGGGACAGGAAGATTACAATGAGCAGTTCTTC.

The rearrangement joins TRBV19 to TRBJ2-5, with TRBD1 as a possible D gene (6 bases). Germline V CDR1 and CDR2: LNHDA, SQIVND (reference sequence). This CDR3 has 13 amino acids. Trimming removed 3 bases from V and 7 bases from J, with 12 bases in between. The CDR3 is CASSMDSSGTQYF. CDR3 in DNA: TGTGCCAGTAGTATGGACAGTTCAGGGACCCAGTACTTC. Variable domain in full (rest from reference TRBV19 and TRBJ2-5): DGGITQSPKYLFRKEGQNVTLSCEQNLNHDAMYWYRQDPGQGLRLIYYSQIVNDFQKGDIAEGYSVSREKKESFPLTVTSAQKNPTAFYLCASSMDSSGTQYFGPGTRLLVL.

V usage is TRBV7-9 and J usage is TRBJ2-1; 8 bases are a match to TRBD2. In germline, CDR1 is SEHNR, CDR2 FQNEAQ (reference sequence). The CDR3 is made up of 16 amino acids. Trimming cost V 1 base and J 4 bases; bases outside gene matches: 6. CDR3 DNA sequence: TGTGCCAGCAGCTTAGTCTTAGTAGCGGGATACAATGAGCAGTTCTTC. Protein: CASSLVLVAGYNEQFF.

This clone was seen a single time. The chain uses TRBV4-3 and TRBJ1-3; a possible D gene is TRBD1 (6 bases). Trimming left V 1 base short and J 2 bases short, with 6 bases between. The CDR3 is 14 amino acids. In germline, CDR1 is LGHNA, CDR2 YSLEER. CDR3 DNA sequence: TGCGCCAGCAGCCAAGGGACAGCTGGAAACACCATATATTTT. It yields the protein CASSQGTAGNTIYF.

This rearrangement joins TRBV7-2 to TRBJ2-7; 11 positions agree with TRBD2. This CDR3 contains 17 residues. Trimming took 4 bases from V and 6 from J; bases not matched to a gene: 14. CDR1 and CDR2 from the germline V gene are SGHTA and FQGNSA. In nucleotides, the CDR3 is TGTGCCAGCAGCTCGGGGATAGCGGGAGGGCGGGTTCGCGAGCAGTACTTC. As protein: CASSSGIAGGRVREQYF.

This clone has only a few counts. V gene TRBV6-5 combines with J gene TRBJ2-1, with D perhaps TRBD1 (6 bases). This CDR3 is built from 14 residues. V was pared by 2 bases and J by 8 bases, with 13 bases between. Germline-derived CDR1 and CDR2 are MNHEY and SVGAGI. CDR3 bases: TGTGCCAGCAGTTACAGGGCACAGGGTGATGAGCAGTTCTTC. It translates to CASSYRAQGDEQFF.

The V and J genes are TRBV15 and TRBJ2-3; TRBD2 aligns across 11 bases. Germline V gene sequence: CDR1 LNHNV, CDR2 YYDKDF (reference sequence). V lost 1 base, J lost 5 bases, and 8 bases stayed unmatched. The CDR3 loop spans 17 amino acids. This CDR3 reads CATSRGTSGRGEDTQYF. CDR3 bases: TGTGCCACCAGCAGAGGAACTAGCGGGAGAGGCGAAGATACGCAGTATTTT.

This clone turned up a few times. The chain has TRBV28 and TRBJ1-3, with 8 bases fitting TRBD1. Germline V gene lookup returns CDR1 MDHEN and CDR2 SYDVKM. V shed 4 bases and J 0 bases; nucleotides not matched to a gene: 8. This CDR3 is built from 17 residues. The CDR3 sequence: CASSYPGQALSGNTIYF. In DNA, the CDR3 is TGTGCCAGCAGTTATCCGGGACAGGCGCTCTCTGGAAACACCATATATTTT.

This clone was observed a handful of times. V and J are TRBV15 and TRBJ2-7, with 9 bases matching TRBD2. V trimming: 1 base; J trimming: 1 base; junction bases outside the gene matches: 2. The V gene's germline CDR1 is LNHNV and CDR2 YYDKDF (reference sequence). The CDR3 contains 15 residues. The CDR3 DNA is TGTGCCACCAGCAGAGTGAGCGGGGGGTCCTACGAGCAGTACTTC. This encodes CATSRVSGGSYEQYF.

This clone occurred a few times. The chain carries TRBV11-2 and TRBJ1-2; a possible D gene is TRBD1 (5 bases). Per germline, CDR1 SGHAT and CDR2 FQNNGV. This CDR3 contains 13 residues. The ends were cut back, 3 bases at V and 3 bases at J, with 8 bases in the middle. The DNA for the CDR3 is TGTGCCAGCAGCTTCGGACATGACTATGGCTACACCTTC. Its translation: CASSFGHDYGYTF.

This chain links TRBV6-1 with TRBJ1-5; maybe TRBD1 (5 bases). The CDR3 runs to 15 residues. V lost 4 bases and J 3 bases, leaving 13 bases between the germline ends. The germline V gene encodes CDR1 MNHNS and CDR2 SASEGT. The DNA for the CDR3 is TGTGCCAGCAGTGTAGGCCAGGGAAACAATCAGCCCCAGCATTTT. Translation gives CASSVGQGNNQPQHF.